These 26 T cell receptor beta chains originate from one sample sequenced in a study of T-cell reconstitution after alpha-beta-depleted transplantation in children. The library targeted TCRbeta and was prepared with unique molecular identifiers. TCRdb independently ran MiXCR on the PCR reads; one entry per CDR3 protein. Here the sample spans just over 950,000 distinct CDR3 sequences, roughly 29% being singletons. The material was PBMCs, mostly from graft donor cells, obtained 360 days after TCRalphabeta/CD19-depleted stem cell transplant. All receptors derive from a boy under two years old who had a stem cell transplant for SCID, so the T cells may come from the graft donor.

CDR3 bases: TGTGCCATCAGAGGACTAGCGGGGCCCCAAAATGAGCAGTTCTTC. Translation: CAIRGLAGPQNEQFF. This chain joins TRBV10-3 and TRBJ2-1, with 12 bases aligning to TRBD2. CDR3 length: 15 amino acids. Trimming removed 6 bases from V and 7 bases from J; junction bases left unmatched: 7. In germline, CDR1 is ENHRY, CDR2 SYGVKD.

This clonotype has a handful of counts. The chain is built from TRBV10-3 and TRBJ2-3; a possible D gene is TRBD2 (6 bases). This CDR3 is 14 amino acids long. Trimming removed 6 bases at V and 2 bases at J, with 12 bases between. Germline assignment: CDR1 ENHRY and CDR2 SYGVKD. The CDR3 spells CAISGRQNTDTQYF. The CDR3 nucleotides are TGTGCCATCAGCGGGAGACAGAACACAGATACGCAGTATTTT.

The table lists this clonotype with a few counts. The CDR3 nucleotides read TGCGCCAGCAGCTTGGGTGGGACTCAACAGAAATCCTACAATGAGCAGTTCTTC. Amino acids: CASSLGGTQQKSYNEQFF. V and J are TRBV5-1 and TRBJ2-1; D might be TRBD2 (6 bases). Germline V gives CDR1 SGHRS, CDR2 YFSETQ. The CDR3 runs to 18 residues. Trimming shortened V by 0 bases and J by 1 base, and 17 bases separated the two germline ends.

The CDR3 here is CATSDLGLIDTGELFF. The CDR3 nucleotides read TGTGCCACCAGTGATTTGGGTCTAATTGACACCGGGGAGCTGTTTTTT. The chain carries TRBV24-1 and TRBJ2-2; D is undetermined. The CDR3 has 16 amino acids. V was cut by 0 bases and J by 3 bases, with 10 bases left in between. Germline lookup yields CDR1 KGHDR and CDR2 SFDVKD.

This clonotype was counted only a few times. The rearrangement links TRBV7-3 to TRBJ1-2, with 7 bases fitting TRBD1. V trimming: 5 bases; J trimming: 3 bases; junction bases outside the gene matches: 6. The V gene's germline CDR1 is SGHTA and CDR2 FQGTGA. The CDR3 length is 14 residues. The CDR3 DNA reads as TGTGCCAGCAGCCCAGGGGGACGCGACTATGGCTACACCTTC. Translation: CASSPGGRDYGYTF.

This clonotype has just a few counts. The V call is TRBV29-1, the J call TRBJ2-1; weak D call: TRBD1 (6 bases). Trimming took off 6 bases at V and 2 bases at J, with 14 bases between the two ends. Germline-derived CDR1 and CDR2 are SQVTM and ANQGSEA. The CDR3 covers 14 residues. The CDR3 DNA is TGCAGCGTAAGAAACAGGGTAACCTACAATGAGCAGTTCTTC. It specifies CSVRNRVTYNEQFF.

This clonotype came up once. The rearrangement uses TRBV5-1 and TRBJ2-2; D ambiguous. This CDR3 has 15 residues. The germline V gene has CDR1 SGHRS and CDR2 YFSETQ. V shed 1 base and J shed 3 bases, with 10 bases lying between them. DNA for the CDR3: TGCGCCAGCAGCTTGTCCGGGCTCGACACCGGGGAGCTGTTTTTT. Translated, it gives CASSLSGLDTGELFF.

The chain couples TRBV7-9 to TRBJ2-7; 9 nucleotides agree with TRBD1. V was clipped by 5 bases and J by 0 bases; unmatched bases: 8. The germline V gene has CDR1 SEHNR and CDR2 FQNEAQ (reference sequence). This CDR3 comprises 16 residues. The CDR3: CASSETGGPNSYEQYF. CDR3 sequence (DNA): TGTGCCAGCAGCGAAACAGGGGGCCCCAACTCCTACGAGCAGTACTTC.

The chain links TRBV20-1 to TRBJ1-2; 7 nucleotides match TRBD1. This CDR3 spans 15 amino acids. Germline CDR1 is DFQATT and CDR2 is SNEGSKA (reference sequence). The V gene end was trimmed by 1 base and the J gene end by 7 bases; junction bases not matched to a gene: 12. CDR3: CSARGPGTEWSGYTF. In nucleotides, the CDR3 is TGCAGTGCTAGAGGGCCCGGGACAGAGTGGAGTGGCTACACCTTC.

This clonotype has only a few counts. V is TRBV7-2 and J is TRBJ2-7; TRBD1 agrees at 8 bases. After removal of 3 bases from V and 0 bases from J, the junction contained 4 bases not matched to a gene. Germline lookup yields CDR1 SGHTA and CDR2 FQGNSA. The CDR3 has 15 amino acids. The DNA of the CDR3 is TGTGCCAGCAGCTTGTGGGACAGGAGCTCCTACGAGCAGTACTTC. It encodes CASSLWDRSSYEQYF.

This clonotype is a singleton in its sample. The rearrangement links TRBV6-2 or TRBV6-3 to TRBJ2-5, with D possibly TRBD2 on 6 matching bases. There are 11 residues in the CDR3. Trimming removed 5 bases at V and 9 bases at J, with 10 bases between. Germline V gives CDR1 MNHEY, CDR2 SVGEGT. In DNA, the CDR3 is TGTGCCAGCAGTGACCCGGGGGCCCAGTACTTC. Translating it yields CASSDPGAQYF.

In this sample, this clonotype turned up a few times. The V call is TRBV12-3 or TRBV12-4, the J call TRBJ1-2; tentatively, D is TRBD1 (5 bases). CDR3 length equals 16 residues. Trimming removed 2 bases from V and 4 bases from J, with 17 bases in between. CDR3 DNA sequence: TGTGCCAGCAGTTTAACCCCTAGGCAGGGTTCCTATGGCTACACCTTC. This codes for CASSLTPRQGSYGYTF.

The genes are TRBV6-5 and TRBJ2-1, with D possibly matching TRBD1 (5 bases). V was shortened by 2 bases and J by 9 bases, with 17 bases between the two germline ends. Germline values: CDR1 MNHEY, CDR2 SVGAGI. The CDR3 is 15 amino acids. CDR3 in amino acids: CASSYRQQFQGEQFF. CDR3 nucleotide sequence: TGTGCCAGCAGTTACAGGCAGCAGTTTCAGGGTGAGCAGTTCTTC.

The J gene is TRBJ2-6, the V gene TRBV3-1, with a weak D call TRBD2 (6 bases). Between the trimmed V and J ends, which lost 3 bases and 5 bases, there was a span of 17 bases. There are 17 residues in the CDR3. Germline V gene sequence: CDR1 LGHDT, CDR2 YNNKEL (reference sequence). CDR3 nucleotides: TGTGCCAGCAGCCATACTATGTGGAGGGATAGGGCCAACGTCCTGACTTTC. Protein sequence: CASSHTMWRDRANVLTF.

This chain joins TRBV7-8 and TRBJ2-5, with 8 positions matching TRBD2. In germline, CDR1 is SGHVS, CDR2 FQNEAQ. The CDR3 consists of 19 residues. J gave up 5 bases and V 5 bases, and 22 bases lay outside the gene matches. In DNA, the CDR3 is TGTGCCAGCAGCCGTGGGCCGTTTCCGGGAGGGGCCCGAGGGGAGACCCAGTACTTC. Its protein product is CASSRGPFPGGARGETQYF.

The V call is TRBV5-5, the J call TRBJ1-1; possibly TRBD1 for D (5 bases). CDR1 is SGHKS and CDR2 is YYEKEE in the germline V gene (reference sequence). The CDR3 sequence is 12 residues long. Between the trimmed V and J ends, which lost 2 bases and 8 bases, there was a span of 10 bases. DNA of the CDR3: TGTGCCAGCAGCTTTGGGACGGAGGAAGCTTTCTTT. Amino acid sequence: CASSFGTEEAFF. The whole variable domain, filled in from reference TRBV5-5 and TRBJ1-1, reads DAGVTQSPTHLIKTRGQQVTLRCSPISGHKSVSWYQQVLGQGPQFIFQYYEKEERGRGNFPDRFSARQFPNYSSELNVNALLLGDSALYLCASSFGTEEAFFGQGTRLTVV.

This clonotype was seen a handful of times. This chain connects TRBV4-2 to TRBJ1-4; D is undetermined. Trimming stripped 0 bases from V and 5 bases from J, with 13 bases between. Germline loops: CDR1 LGHNA, CDR2 YNFKEQ. This CDR3 region has 16 residues. CDR3 in DNA: TGTGCCAGCAGCCAAGATCCCGCCCTACTGAATGAAAAACTGTTTTTT. It specifies CASSQDPALLNEKLFF.

The V call is TRBV20-1, the J call TRBJ2-5; D remains unclear. The CDR3 sequence is 12 residues long. Germline CDR1 DFQATT, CDR2 SNEGSKA (reference sequence). V shed 5 bases and J shed 2 bases, with 9 bases lying between them. This CDR3 reads CSAGRVQETQYF. The CDR3 coding sequence is TGCAGTGCTGGCCGGGTACAAGAGACCCAGTACTTC.

This clonotype was observed a handful of times. The chain employs TRBV5-1 and TRBJ2-5, with TRBD1 matching 11 bases. Germline V gene lookup returns CDR1 SGHRS and CDR2 YFSETQ. V was pared by 1 base and J by 2 bases, with 7 bases of the junction left unmatched. The CDR3 consists of 17 residues. CDR3 coding DNA: TGCGCCAGCAGCTTGAGGTGGACAGGGGGCTTTCAAGAGACCCAGTACTTC. It specifies CASSLRWTGGFQETQYF. Supplemented by reference TRBV5-1 and TRBJ2-5, the full variable domain reads KAGVTQTPRYLIKTRGQQVTLSCSPISGHRSVSWYQQTPGQGLQFLFEYFSETQRNKGNFPGRFSGRQFSNSRSEMNVSTLELGDSALYLCASSLRWTGGFQETQYFGPGTRLLVL.

This clonotype has just a few counts. J is TRBJ2-7 and V is TRBV6-5; 7 bases map to TRBD2. With 0 bases clipped from V and 2 bases from J, the junction kept 4 bases outside the gene matches. This CDR3 contains 15 residues. CDR1 is MNHEY and CDR2 is SVGAGI in the germline V gene. The CDR3 is CASSYSGGDTYEQYF. CDR3 nucleotide sequence: TGTGCCAGCAGTTACTCGGGAGGGGATACCTACGAGCAGTACTTC.

The chain has TRBV2 and TRBJ2-5, with D uncertain. Trimming removed 6 bases at V and 2 bases at J, with 13 bases between. Germline assignment: CDR1 SNHLY and CDR2 FYNNEI. The CDR3 is 14 amino acids. CDR3 coding DNA: TGTGCCAGCAGCAGGCGGCAGATTCAAGAGACCCAGTACTTC. This sequence encodes CASSRRQIQETQYF.

The chain recombines TRBV24-1 with TRBJ2-5; 12 nucleotides match TRBD2. With 3 bases clipped from V and 5 bases from J, the junction kept 9 bases outside the gene matches. The CDR3 loop spans 17 amino acids. Germline CDR1 reads KGHDR; CDR2 reads SFDVKD. The CDR3 loop is CATSDGGLAGLRETQYF. The CDR3 bases are TGTGCCACCAGTGATGGGGGACTAGCGGGCCTCAGGGAGACCCAGTACTTC.

Remarks on this clonotype: The junction does not match germline at one end; this may be a read error. The chain employs TRBV3-1 and TRBJ1-4; no definite D call. CDR1 and CDR2 (germline): LGHDT, YNNKEL (reference sequence). This CDR3 contains 13 residues. The CDR3 spells CASSPSIGSEFSF. Written as DNA, the CDR3 is TGTGCCAGCAGCCCAAGTATCGGTTCAGAATTCTCTTTT.

This chain connects TRBV3-1 to TRBJ2-5, with D possibly TRBD2 on 6 matching bases. The V end was cut by 4 bases, the J end by 2 bases, with 17 bases between. The V gene's germline CDR1 is LGHDT and CDR2 YNNKEL (reference sequence). The CDR3 is 16 amino acids. CDR3 in DNA: TGTGCCAGCAGCCTCGGACTACCGGTGCTACAAGAGACCCAGTACTTC. This codes for CASSLGLPVLQETQYF.

The CDR3 region has the DNA TGTGCCAGCAGCTTAGTCGGGTCAGCCTCTGGAAACACCATATATTTT. Protein: CASSLVGSASGNTIYF. J is TRBJ1-3 and V is TRBV7-2; D ambiguous. CDR1 is SGHTA and CDR2 is FQGNSA in the germline V gene. The germline V and J ends were trimmed by 1 base and 0 bases, with 10 bases remaining between them. The CDR3 is 16 residues long.

This chain links TRBV5-1 with TRBJ1-1; 8 nucleotides agree with TRBD1. The CDR3 has 17 residues. Germline loops: CDR1 SGHRS, CDR2 YFSETQ. V lost 3 bases and J lost 0; bases outside the gene matches: 10. The CDR3, as DNA: TGCGCCAGCAGCTCCAGGGGGCTCGAACTCTTGAACACTGAAGCTTTCTTT. Protein sequence: CASSSRGLELLNTEAFF.